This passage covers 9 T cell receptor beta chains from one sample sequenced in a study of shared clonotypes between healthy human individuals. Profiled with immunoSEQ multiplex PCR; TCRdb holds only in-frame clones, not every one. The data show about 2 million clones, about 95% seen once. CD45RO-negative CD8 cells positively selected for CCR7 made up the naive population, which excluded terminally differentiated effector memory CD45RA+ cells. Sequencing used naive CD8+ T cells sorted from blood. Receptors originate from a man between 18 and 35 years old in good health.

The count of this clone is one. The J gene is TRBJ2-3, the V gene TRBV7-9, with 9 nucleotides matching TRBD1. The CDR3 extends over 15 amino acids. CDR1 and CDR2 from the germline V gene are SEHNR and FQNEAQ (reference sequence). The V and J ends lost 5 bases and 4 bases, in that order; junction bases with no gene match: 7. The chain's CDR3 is CASSDGQGWADTQYF. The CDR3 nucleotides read TGTGCCAGCAGCGACGGACAGGGGTGGGCAGATACGCAGTATTTT.

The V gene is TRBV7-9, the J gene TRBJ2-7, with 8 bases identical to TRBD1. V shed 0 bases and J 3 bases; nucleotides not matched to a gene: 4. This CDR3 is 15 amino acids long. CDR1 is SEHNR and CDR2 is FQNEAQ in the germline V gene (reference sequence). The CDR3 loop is CASSLAVGQGYEQYF. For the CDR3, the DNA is TGTGCCAGCAGCTTAGCGGTTGGACAGGGCTACGAGCAGTACTTC.

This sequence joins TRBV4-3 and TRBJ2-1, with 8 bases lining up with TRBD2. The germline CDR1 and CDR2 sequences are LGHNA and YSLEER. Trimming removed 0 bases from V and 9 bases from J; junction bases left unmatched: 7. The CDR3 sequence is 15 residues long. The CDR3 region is CASSQDGLAGREQFF. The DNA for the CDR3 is TGCGCCAGCAGCCAAGACGGACTAGCCGGGCGTGAGCAGTTCTTC.

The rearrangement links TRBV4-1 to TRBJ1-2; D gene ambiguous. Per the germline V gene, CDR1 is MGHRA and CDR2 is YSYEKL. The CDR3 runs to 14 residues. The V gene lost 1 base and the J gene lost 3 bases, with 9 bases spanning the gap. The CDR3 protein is CASSQGIVDYGYTF. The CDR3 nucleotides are TGCGCCAGCAGCCAAGGCATAGTAGACTATGGCTACACCTTC.

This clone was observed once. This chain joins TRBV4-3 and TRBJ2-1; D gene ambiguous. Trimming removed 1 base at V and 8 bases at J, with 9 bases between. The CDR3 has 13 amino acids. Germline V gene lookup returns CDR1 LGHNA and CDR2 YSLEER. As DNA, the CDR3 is TGCGCCAGCAGCCAAGTGGAGACGGATGAGCAGTTCTTC. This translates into CASSQVETDEQFF.

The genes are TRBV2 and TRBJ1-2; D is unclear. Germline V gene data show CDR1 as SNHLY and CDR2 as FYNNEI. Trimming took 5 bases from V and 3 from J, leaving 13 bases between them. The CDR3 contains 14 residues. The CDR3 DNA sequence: TGTGCCAGCAGTATCCCGACAACTCACTATGGCTACACCTTC. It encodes CASSIPTTHYGYTF.

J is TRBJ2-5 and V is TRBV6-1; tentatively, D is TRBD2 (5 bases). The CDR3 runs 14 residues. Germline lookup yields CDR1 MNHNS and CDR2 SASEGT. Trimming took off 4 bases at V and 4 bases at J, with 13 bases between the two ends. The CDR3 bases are TGTGCCAGCAGTGTTCGAGGGTTGCGAGAGACCCAGTACTTC. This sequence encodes CASSVRGLRETQYF.

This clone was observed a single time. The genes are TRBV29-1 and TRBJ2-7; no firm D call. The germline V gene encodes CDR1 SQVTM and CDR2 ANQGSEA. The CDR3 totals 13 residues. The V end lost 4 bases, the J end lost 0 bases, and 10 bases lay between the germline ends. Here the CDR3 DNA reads TGCAGCGTTGGGTCGCCGAGCTCCTACGAGCAGTACTTC. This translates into CSVGSPSSYEQYF.

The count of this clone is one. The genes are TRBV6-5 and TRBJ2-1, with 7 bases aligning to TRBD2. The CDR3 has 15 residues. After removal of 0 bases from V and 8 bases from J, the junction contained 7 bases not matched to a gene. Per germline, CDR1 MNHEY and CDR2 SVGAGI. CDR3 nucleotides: TGTGCCAGCAGTTACTCGACAGTAGGGAGGGATGAGCAGTTCTTC. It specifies CASSYSTVGRDEQFF.